This T cell receptor (beta chain) derives from a study of human T cells and chemical hapten exposure. As for the study in general: Donors were sensitized with 2% DPC on the upper inner arm. After 6 days, upper back 0.01% DPC patch tests were scored. General observations from the study: More PT1 expanded TCRs went with higher patch test scores. Since the donors had alopecia, their immune response may not be the same as that of healthy people.

On this clonotype itself: Its antigen remains unknown.

Germline-derived CDR1 and CDR2 are MDHEN and SYDVKM. This CDR3 has 13 amino acids. V gave up 5 bases and J gave up 9 bases; unmatched junction bases: 6. The time point denotes: pre-sensitization, week 0. Treatment noted: therapeutic diphenylcyclopropenone sensitization with weekly scalp DPC. A single record per CDR3 protein comes from TCRdb applying MiXCR to the RACE reads. Altogether 180,000 or so distinct CDR3 sequences are present, 25% to 30% being singletons, with the ten largest covering just under 3%. Sequencing used whole blood, obtained in connection with sensitization to the hapten diphenylcyclopropenone (DPC). The chain links TRBV28 to TRBJ2-1, with TRBD2 matching 8 bases. This receptor was obtained from a woman aged 25 to 39 with alopecia areata. Some clones in this sample may be carry-over from other donors' samples. The CDR3 DNA reads TGTGCCAGCAGTCCCGGGGGGGGGACTGAGCAGTTCTTC. Translation: CASSPGGGTEQFF.